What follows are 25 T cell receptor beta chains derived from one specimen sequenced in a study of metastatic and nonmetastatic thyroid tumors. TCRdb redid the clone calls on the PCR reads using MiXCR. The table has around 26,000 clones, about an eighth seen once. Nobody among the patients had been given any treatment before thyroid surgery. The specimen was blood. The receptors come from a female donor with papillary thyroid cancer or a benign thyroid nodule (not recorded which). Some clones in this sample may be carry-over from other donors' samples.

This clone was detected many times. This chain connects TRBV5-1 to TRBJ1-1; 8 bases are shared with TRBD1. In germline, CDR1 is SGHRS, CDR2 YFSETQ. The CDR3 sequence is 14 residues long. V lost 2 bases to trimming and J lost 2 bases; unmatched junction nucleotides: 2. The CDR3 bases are TGCGCCAGCAGCTTTGACAGGGGCAACACTGAAGCTTTCTTT. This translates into CASSFDRGNTEAFF.

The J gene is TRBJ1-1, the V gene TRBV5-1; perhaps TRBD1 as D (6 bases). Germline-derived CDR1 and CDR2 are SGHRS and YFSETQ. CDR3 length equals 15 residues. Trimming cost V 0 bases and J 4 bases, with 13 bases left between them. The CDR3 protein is CASSLAGGSVTEAFF. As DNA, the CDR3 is TGCGCCAGCAGCTTGGCCGGGGGCAGCGTCACTGAAGCTTTCTTT.

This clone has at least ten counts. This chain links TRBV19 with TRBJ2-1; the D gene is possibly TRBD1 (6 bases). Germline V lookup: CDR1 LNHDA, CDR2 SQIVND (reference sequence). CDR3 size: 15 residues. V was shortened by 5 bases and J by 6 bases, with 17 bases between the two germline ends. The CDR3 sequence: CASSLVGGAINEQFF. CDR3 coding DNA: TGTGCCAGTAGTTTGGTTGGGGGCGCGATCAATGAGCAGTTCTTC.

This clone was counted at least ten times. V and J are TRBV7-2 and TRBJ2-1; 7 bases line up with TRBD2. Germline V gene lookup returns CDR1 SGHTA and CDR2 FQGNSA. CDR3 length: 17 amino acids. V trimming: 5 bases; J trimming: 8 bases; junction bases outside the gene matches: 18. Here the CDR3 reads CASSPARGGPRSDEQFF. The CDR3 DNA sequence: TGTGCCAGCAGCCCGGCGCGGGGAGGGCCACGGTCTGATGAGCAGTTCTTC.

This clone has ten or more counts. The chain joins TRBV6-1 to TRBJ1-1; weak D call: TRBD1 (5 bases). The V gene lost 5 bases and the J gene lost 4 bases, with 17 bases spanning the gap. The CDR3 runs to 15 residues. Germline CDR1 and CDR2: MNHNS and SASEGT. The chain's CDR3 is CASSPRQSRGTEAFF. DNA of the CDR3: TGTGCCAGCAGTCCCCGTCAATCGAGGGGCACTGAAGCTTTCTTT.

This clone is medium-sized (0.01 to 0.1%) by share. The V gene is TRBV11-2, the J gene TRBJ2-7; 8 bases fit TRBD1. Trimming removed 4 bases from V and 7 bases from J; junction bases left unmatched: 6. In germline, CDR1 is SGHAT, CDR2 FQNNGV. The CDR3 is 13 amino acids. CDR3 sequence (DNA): TGTGCCAGCAGCTCCCGACAGGGGTGGGAGCAGTACTTC. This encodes CASSSRQGWEQYF.

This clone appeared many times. The DNA of the CDR3 is TGTGCCAGCTCACCCTTAACCGGGACAGGACAGAACACTGAAGCTTTCTTT. Its protein product is CASSPLTGTGQNTEAFF. The chain links TRBV18 to TRBJ1-1, with 8 bases lining up with TRBD1. The CDR3 runs to 17 residues. Per the germline V gene, CDR1 is KGHSH and CDR2 is LQKENI. J was trimmed by 1 base and V by 3 bases; bases with no gene match: 10.

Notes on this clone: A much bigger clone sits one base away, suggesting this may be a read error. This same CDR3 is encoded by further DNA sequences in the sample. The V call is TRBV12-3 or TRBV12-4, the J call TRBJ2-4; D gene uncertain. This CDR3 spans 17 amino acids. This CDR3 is CASSTRLGSLAKNIQYF. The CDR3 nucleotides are TGCGCCAGCAGTACCCGTTTAGGAAGTTTAGCCAAAAACATTCAGTACTTC.

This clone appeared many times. CDR3 sequence reads: CASSLSGGSYNEQFF. The CDR3 region has the DNA TGCGCCAGCAGCCTGAGCGGGGGCTCCTACAATGAGCAGTTCTTC. V and J are TRBV5-1 and TRBJ2-1, with 8 bases identical to TRBD2. The ends lost 4 bases at V and 0 bases at J; junction bases unmatched: 3. Germline CDR1 and CDR2: SGHRS and YFSETQ. The CDR3 runs 15 residues.

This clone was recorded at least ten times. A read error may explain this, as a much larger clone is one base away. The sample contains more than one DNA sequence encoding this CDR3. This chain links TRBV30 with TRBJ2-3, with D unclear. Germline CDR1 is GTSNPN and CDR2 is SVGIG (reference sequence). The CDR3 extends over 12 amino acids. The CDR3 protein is CAWSVLSDTQCF. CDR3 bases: TGTGCCTGGAGTGTACTTTCAGATACGCAGTGTTTT.

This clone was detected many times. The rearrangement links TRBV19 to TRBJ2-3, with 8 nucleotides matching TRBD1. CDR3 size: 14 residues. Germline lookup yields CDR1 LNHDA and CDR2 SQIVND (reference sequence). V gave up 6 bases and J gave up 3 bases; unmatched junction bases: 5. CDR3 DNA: TGTGCCAGTAGCCAGGGGGCCGGAACAGATACGCAGTATTTT. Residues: CASSQGAGTDTQYF.

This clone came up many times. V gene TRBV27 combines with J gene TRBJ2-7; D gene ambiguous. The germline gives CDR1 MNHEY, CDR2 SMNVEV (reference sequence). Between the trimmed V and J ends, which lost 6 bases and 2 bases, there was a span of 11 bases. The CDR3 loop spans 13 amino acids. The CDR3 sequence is CASRPGLAYEQYF. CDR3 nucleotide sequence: TGTGCCAGCAGGCCGGGCTTAGCCTACGAGCAGTACTTC.

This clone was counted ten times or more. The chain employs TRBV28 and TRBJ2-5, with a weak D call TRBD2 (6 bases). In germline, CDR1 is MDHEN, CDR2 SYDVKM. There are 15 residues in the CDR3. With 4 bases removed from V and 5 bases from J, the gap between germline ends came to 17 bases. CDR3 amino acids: CASSSISGDVETQYF. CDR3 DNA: TGTGCCAGCAGTTCCATTAGCGGCGATGTCGAGACCCAGTACTTC.

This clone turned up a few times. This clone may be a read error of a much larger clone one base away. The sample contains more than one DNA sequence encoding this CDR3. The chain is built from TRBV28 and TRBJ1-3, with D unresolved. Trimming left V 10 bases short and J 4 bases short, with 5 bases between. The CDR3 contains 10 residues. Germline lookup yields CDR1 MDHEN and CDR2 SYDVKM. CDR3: CATSGNTIYF. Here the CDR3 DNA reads TGTGCCACCAGCGGAAACACCATATATTTT.

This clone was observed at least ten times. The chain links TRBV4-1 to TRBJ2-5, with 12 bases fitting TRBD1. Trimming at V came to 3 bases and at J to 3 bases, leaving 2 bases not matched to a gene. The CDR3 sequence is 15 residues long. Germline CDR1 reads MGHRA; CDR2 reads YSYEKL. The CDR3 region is CASSHGTGGEETQYF. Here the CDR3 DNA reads TGCGCCAGCAGCCACGGGACAGGGGGCGAAGAGACCCAGTACTTC.

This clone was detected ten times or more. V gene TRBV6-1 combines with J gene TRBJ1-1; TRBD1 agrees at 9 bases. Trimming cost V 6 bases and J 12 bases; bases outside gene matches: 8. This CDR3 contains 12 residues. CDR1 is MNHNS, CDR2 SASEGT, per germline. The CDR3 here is CASSSGTGKSFF. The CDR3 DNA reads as TGTGCCAGCAGCTCCGGGACAGGGAAATCTTTCTTT.

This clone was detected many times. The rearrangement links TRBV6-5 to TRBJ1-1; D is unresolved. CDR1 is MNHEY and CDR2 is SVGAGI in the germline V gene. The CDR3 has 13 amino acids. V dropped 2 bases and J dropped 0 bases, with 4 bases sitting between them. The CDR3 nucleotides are TGTGCCAGCAGTTACACTTTGAACACTGAAGCTTTCTTT. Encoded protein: CASSYTLNTEAFF.

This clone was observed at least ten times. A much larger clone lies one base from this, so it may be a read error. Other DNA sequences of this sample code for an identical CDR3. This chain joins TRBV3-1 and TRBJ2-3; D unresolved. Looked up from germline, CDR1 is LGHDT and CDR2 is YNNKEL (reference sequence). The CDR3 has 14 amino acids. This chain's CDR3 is CASSPLMGADTQYF. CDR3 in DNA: TGTGCCAGTAGCCCTCTGATGGGCGCAGATACGCAGTATTTT.

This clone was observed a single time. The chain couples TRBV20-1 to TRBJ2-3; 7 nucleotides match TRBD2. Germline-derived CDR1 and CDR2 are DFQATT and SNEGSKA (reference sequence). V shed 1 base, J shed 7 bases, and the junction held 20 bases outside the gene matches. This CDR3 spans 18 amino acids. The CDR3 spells CSARGSAIGRTRLYTQYF. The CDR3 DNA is TGCAGTGCTAGAGGTTCGGCTATCGGGAGGACCCGGCTCTATACGCAGTATTTT.

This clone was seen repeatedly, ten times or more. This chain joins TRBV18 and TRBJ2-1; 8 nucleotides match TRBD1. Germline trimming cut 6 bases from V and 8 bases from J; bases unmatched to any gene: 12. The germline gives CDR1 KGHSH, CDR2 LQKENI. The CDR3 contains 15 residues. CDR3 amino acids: CASSPPPRTGYEQFF. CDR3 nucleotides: TGTGCCAGCTCCCCGCCGCCTCGGACAGGGTATGAGCAGTTCTTC.

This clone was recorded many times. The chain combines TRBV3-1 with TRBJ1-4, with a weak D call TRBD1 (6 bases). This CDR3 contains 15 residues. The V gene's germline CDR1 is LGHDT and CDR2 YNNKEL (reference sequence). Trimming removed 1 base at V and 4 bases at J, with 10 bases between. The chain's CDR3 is CASSQGTGSNEKLFF. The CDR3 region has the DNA TGTGCCAGCAGCCAAGGCACAGGGAGTAATGAAAAACTGTTTTTT. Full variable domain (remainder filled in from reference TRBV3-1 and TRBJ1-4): DTAVSQTPKYLVTQMGNDKSIKCEQNLGHDTMYWYKQDSKKFLKIMFSYNNKELIINETVPNRFSPKSPDKAHLNLHINSLELGDSAVYFCASSQGTGSNEKLFFGSGTQLSVL.

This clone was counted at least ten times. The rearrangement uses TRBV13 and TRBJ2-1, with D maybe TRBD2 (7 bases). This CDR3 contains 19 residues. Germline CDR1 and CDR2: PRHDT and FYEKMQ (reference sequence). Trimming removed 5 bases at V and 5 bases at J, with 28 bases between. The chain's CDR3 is CASSLGRTQGLRVHNEQFF. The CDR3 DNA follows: TGTGCCAGCAGCCTTGGTCGCACACAGGGACTAAGAGTACACAATGAGCAGTTCTTC.

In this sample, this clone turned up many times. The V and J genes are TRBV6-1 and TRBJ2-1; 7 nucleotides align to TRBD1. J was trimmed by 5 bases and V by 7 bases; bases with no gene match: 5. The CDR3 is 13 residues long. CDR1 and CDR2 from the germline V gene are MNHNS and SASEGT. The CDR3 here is CASMGQTDNEQFF. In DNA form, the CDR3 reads TGTGCCAGCATGGGACAGACCGACAATGAGCAGTTCTTC.

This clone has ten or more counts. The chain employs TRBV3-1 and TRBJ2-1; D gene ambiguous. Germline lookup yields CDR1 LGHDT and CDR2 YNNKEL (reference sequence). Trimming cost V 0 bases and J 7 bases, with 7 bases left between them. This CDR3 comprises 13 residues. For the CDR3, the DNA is TGTGCCAGCAGCCAAGATCTGGTAAATGAGCAGTTCTTC. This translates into CASSQDLVNEQFF.

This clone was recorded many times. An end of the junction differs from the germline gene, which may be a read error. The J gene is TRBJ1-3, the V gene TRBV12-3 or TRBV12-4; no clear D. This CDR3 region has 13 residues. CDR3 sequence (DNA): TGTGCCAGCAGATTAGACTCTGGAAACACCATATATTTT. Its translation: CASRLDSGNTIYF.